This TCR beta chain derives from a study of cytomegalovirus exposure and HLA in healthy donors. It was with 60 Vbeta and 13 Jbeta primers that the PCR ran. The assay was immunoSEQ multiplex PCR, and TCRdb's table has in-frame clones only and misses some. The sample holds about 59,000 clones. CDR1 LNHNV and CDR2 YYDKDF come from the germline V gene (reference sequence). V was pared by 3 bases and J by 2 bases, with 6 bases of the junction left unmatched. This CDR3 is built from 15 residues. Sequencing was performed on PBMCs. V gene TRBV15 combines with J gene TRBJ2-5; 7 bases match TRBD1. The sequence came from a man in his thirties or forties in good health and CMV-seropositive. This CDR3 is CATSRQGQIQETQYF. CDR3 nucleotides: TGTGCCACCAGCAGGCAGGGACAGATACAAGAGACCCAGTACTTC.